The next 27 T cell receptor beta chains were all read from a single sample in a study of tumor-infiltrating lymphocytes in primary liver carcinoma. Constant-region priming of approximately 500 ng total RNA yielded TCR beta cDNA. Nested multiplex PCR, run for three rounds with slightly modified ARM-PCR, yielded TCR beta libraries. Two initial PCR rounds of around 10 cycles each paired TRBV1-TRBV30 forward primers with a C-beta reverse primer. TCRdb independently ran MiXCR on the multiplex PCR reads; one entry per CDR3 protein. Seen here are about 180,000 distinct CDR3 sequences, approximately 60% observed once, and the top ten hold less than 75%. Blood RNA originated from unsorted whole blood, with germline DNA additionally extracted. The sequenced sample was peripheral blood. All receptors come from a man in his forties with primary liver carcinoma and hepatitis B virus infection.

The V and J genes are TRBV5-4 and TRBJ2-3, with D unclear. V dropped 4 bases and J dropped 2 bases, with 14 bases sitting between them. The CDR3 loop spans 15 amino acids. The V gene's germline CDR1 is SGHNT and CDR2 YYREEE (reference sequence). In DNA, the CDR3 is TGTGCCAGCAGCCCCCGGGCAGGAGTCACAGATACGCAGTATTTT. It yields the protein CASSPRAGVTDTQYF.

The V gene is TRBV29-1, the J gene TRBJ2-7; D assignment may be TRBD1 or TRBD2 (5 bases each). Germline CDR1 and CDR2: SQVTM and ANQGSEA. Trimming cost V 6 bases and J 9 bases, with 24 bases left between them. This CDR3 comprises 14 residues. CDR3 sequence reads: CSVMSNGAFGWQYF. The CDR3 coding sequence is TGCAGCGTCATGTCTAACGGGGCTTTCGGGTGGCAGTACTTC.

This clonotype occurred many times. V gene TRBV11-2 combines with J gene TRBJ1-1; 7 positions agree with TRBD1. CDR3 length equals 18 residues. After removal of 6 bases from V and 4 bases from J, the junction contained 20 bases not matched to a gene. CDR1 SGHAT and CDR2 FQNNGV come from the germline V gene. The CDR3 loop reads CASRTRSGGGPQATEAFF. The CDR3 DNA reads TGTGCCAGCAGAACCCGGTCAGGGGGAGGGCCCCAAGCCACTGAAGCTTTCTTT.

Comments on this clonotype: A junction boundary mismatches the germline segment, possibly from a read error. The genes are TRBV11-1 and TRBJ2-2, with 8 bases that match TRBD1. This CDR3 spans 15 amino acids. Germline loops: CDR1 SGHAT, CDR2 FQDESV (reference sequence). As DNA, the CDR3 is TGTGCCGGCAGCTACAGGACAGGGAGCACCGGGGAGCTGTTTTTT. This codes for CAGSYRTGSTGELFF.

This clonotype was counted many times. The chain is built from TRBV6-1 and TRBJ2-7; 7 bases line up with TRBD1. Looked up from germline, CDR1 is MNHNS and CDR2 is SASEGT. J lost 4 bases, V lost 7 bases, and 7 bases had no gene match. This CDR3 is built from 13 residues. CDR3 bases: TGTGCCAGCACCCCCGGGACAGCTTACGAGCAGTACTTC. It encodes CASTPGTAYEQYF.

As regards this clonotype: Relative to the germline gene, one junction end is altered; a read error may explain this. The CDR3 spells CASTIAGVKDMQYF. The DNA for the CDR3 is TGTGCCAGCACCATAGCGGGAGTTAAAGATATGCAGTATTTT. V is TRBV11-2 and J is TRBJ2-3; 9 bases map to TRBD2. Germline-derived CDR1 and CDR2 are SGHAT and FQNNGV. This CDR3 region has 14 residues.

The chain combines TRBV12-3 or TRBV12-4 with TRBJ1-4; 7 nucleotides align to TRBD1. With V trimmed by 5 bases and J by 5 bases, 8 bases remained unmatched. This CDR3 region has 15 residues. This chain's CDR3 is CASSRSRDSNEKLFF. The CDR3, as DNA: TGTGCCAGCAGTCGTTCCCGGGACAGCAATGAAAAACTGTTTTTT.

This chain uses TRBV6-6 with TRBJ2-3, with 13 bases lining up with TRBD2. The CDR3 spans 20 residues. Germline V lookup: CDR1 MNHNY, CDR2 SVGAGI (reference sequence). The V segment lost 1 base and the J segment 5 bases; nucleotides outside the gene matches: 15. The CDR3 loop is CASSYLGLAGNRIGVDTQYF. The DNA of the CDR3 is TGTGCCAGCAGTTACTTGGGACTAGCGGGGAACCGAATCGGAGTAGATACGCAGTATTTT.

The gene calls are TRBV14 and TRBJ2-1; TRBD1 might be the D (5 bases). Trimming removed 1 base from V and 12 bases from J, with 19 bases in between. CDR3 size: 15 residues. CDR1 is SGHDN and CDR2 is FVKESK in the germline V gene. CDR3 in amino acids: CASSQGIPRVHGQFF. In DNA form, the CDR3 reads TGTGCCAGCAGCCAAGGCATCCCCAGGGTCCATGGGCAGTTCTTC.

This clonotype was observed a few times. The chain carries TRBV29-1 and TRBJ2-4, with TRBD2 as a possible D gene (7 bases). This CDR3 is 13 amino acids long. The V gene's germline CDR1 is SQVTM and CDR2 ANQGSEA. V shed 6 bases and J shed 4 bases, with 13 bases lying between them. The CDR3 DNA is TGCAGCGTGGGGGGGCAGGGTAAAAACATTCAGTACTTC. It is translated as CSVGGQGKNIQYF.

The CDR3 sequence is CASSQIAGGGETQYF. Written as DNA, the CDR3 is TGTGCCAGCAGCCAGATAGCGGGAGGGGGAGAGACCCAGTACTTC. The chain combines TRBV6-6 with TRBJ2-5; 11 bases are a match to TRBD2. With V trimmed by 6 bases and J by 4 bases, 7 bases remained unmatched. This CDR3 spans 15 amino acids. Germline V gene data show CDR1 as MNHNY and CDR2 as SVGAGI (reference sequence).

A word on this clonotype: The germline gene is not matched at one end of the junction; a read error may be the cause. The chain joins TRBV4-2 to TRBJ2-1; 7 bases line up with TRBD2. The CDR3 has 16 amino acids. Germline V lookup: CDR1 LGHNA, CDR2 YNFKEQ. This CDR3 reads CASSQDSGFPHNEQFF. CDR3 nucleotide sequence: TGTGCCAGTAGCCAAGATAGCGGGTTCCCTCACAATGAGCAGTTCTTC.

V gene TRBV6-5 combines with J gene TRBJ2-7; 10 bases are shared with TRBD2. J gave up 4 bases and V 6 bases, and 9 bases lay outside the gene matches. The CDR3 runs to 15 residues. The V gene's germline CDR1 is MNHEY and CDR2 SVGAGI. CDR3 sequence: CASSDRTSGSYEQYF. Here the CDR3 DNA reads TGTGCCAGCAGCGATCGGACTAGCGGATCATACGAGCAGTACTTC.

This chain links TRBV30 with TRBJ1-5; 7 bases fit TRBD1. Germline lookup yields CDR1 GTSNPN and CDR2 SVGIG (reference sequence). The CDR3 consists of 14 residues. V shed 4 bases and J 3 bases; nucleotides not matched to a gene: 6. The CDR3 coding sequence is TGTGCCTGGACGATACAGGGGATCAATCAGCCCCAGCATTTT. Translation gives CAWTIQGINQPQHF. The full variable domain, with the rest looked up from reference TRBV30 and TRBJ1-5, is SQTIHQWPATLVQPVGSPLSLECTVEGTSNPNLYWYRQAAGRGLQLLFYSVGIGQISSEVPQNLSASRPQDRQFILSSKKLLLSDSGFYLCAWTIQGINQPQHFGDGTRLSIL.

The chain links TRBV6-5 to TRBJ1-2; D might be TRBD1 (5 bases). CDR3 size: 14 residues. The germline V and J ends were trimmed by 7 bases and 3 bases, with 15 bases remaining between them. Germline assignment: CDR1 MNHEY and CDR2 SVGAGI. CDR3 sequence reads: CASTPSGGDYGYTF. CDR3 in DNA: TGTGCCAGCACCCCCTCCGGGGGAGACTATGGCTACACCTTC.

As for this clonotype: The junction departs from germline at one end; a sequencing error may be responsible. The rearrangement links TRBV28 to TRBJ2-7; TRBD2 might be the D (6 bases). The CDR3 has 16 residues. Germline V gene sequence: CDR1 MDHEN, CDR2 SYDVKM. The CDR3 loop is CASSLFGGRRGYGQYF. The CDR3 DNA reads as TGTGCTAGCAGTTTATTTGGAGGGAGGAGAGGCTACGGGCAGTACTTC.

Notes on this clonotype: The conserved closing phenylalanine or tryptophan is absent in this CDR3, likely reflecting a read error. V usage is TRBV11-2 and J usage is TRBJ2-7; weak D call: TRBD2 (6 bases). Germline lookup yields CDR1 SGHAT and CDR2 FQNNGV. The length of the CDR3 is 15 residues. Trimming shortened V by 7 bases and J by 0 bases, and 16 bases separated the two germline ends. CDR3 bases: TGTGCCAGCATTCCTGGGACTGCTGGCTCCTACGAGCAGTACTCC. It specifies CASIPGTAGSYEQYS.

The chain employs TRBV10-2 and TRBJ1-1, with a possible D match to TRBD1 (5 bases). The length of the CDR3 is 14 residues. Trimming cost V 8 bases and J 0 bases, with 13 bases left between them. Germline CDR1 and CDR2: WSHSY and SAAADI. CDR3: CASRGGGVNTEAFF. In DNA, the CDR3 is TGCGCCAGCCGGGGGGGAGGGGTGAACACTGAAGCTTTCTTT.

J is TRBJ2-3 and V is TRBV12-3 or TRBV12-4; no definite D call. Trimming shortened V by 3 bases and J by 1 base, and 11 bases separated the two germline ends. The CDR3 is made up of 15 amino acids. The CDR3 sequence is CASSFASGGTDTQYF. CDR3 in DNA: TGTGCCAGCAGTTTCGCCTCTGGGGGCACAGATACGCAGTATTTT.

In this sample, this clonotype turned up many times. The rearrangement links TRBV4-1 to TRBJ1-1; 8 bases map to TRBD1. In germline, CDR1 is MGHRA, CDR2 YSYEKL. Trimming took 1 base from V and 5 from J; bases not matched to a gene: 15. The CDR3 consists of 18 residues. The CDR3, as DNA: TGCGCCAGCAGCCAAGTTGGGACAGGCCCCCGGGTAGCGACTGAAGCTTTCTTT. The encoded protein is CASSQVGTGPRVATEAFF.

J is TRBJ2-1 and V is TRBV2; 8 positions match TRBD1. Unmatched junction bases numbered 4, after V lost 4 bases and J lost 2 bases. The CDR3 is 15 amino acids. Germline V gene sequence: CDR1 SNHLY, CDR2 FYNNEI. The CDR3 nucleotides are TGTGCCAGCAGTGCCGACAGGGGTGCCTACAATGAGCAGTTCTTC. It is translated as CASSADRGAYNEQFF. Full variable domain (outside the CDR3, taken from reference TRBV2 and TRBJ2-1): EPEVTQTPSHQVTQMGQEVILRCVPISNHLYFYWYRQILGQKVEFLVSFYNNEISEKSEIFDDQFSVERPDGSNFTLKIRSTKLEDSAMYFCASSADRGAYNEQFFGPGTRLTVL.

The chain has TRBV11-2 and TRBJ2-7; the D gene is possibly TRBD2 (5 bases). V lost 9 bases and J 3 bases, leaving 12 bases between the germline ends. The CDR3 covers 12 residues. Per the germline V gene, CDR1 is SGHAT and CDR2 is FQNNGV. CDR3 in DNA: TGTGCCAGGAGCCTTGAGGGCTACGAGCAGTACTTC. It is translated as CARSLEGYEQYF.

As concerns this clonotype: This is likely a read error, given that the CDR3 carries no conserved phenylalanine or tryptophan at its end. CDR3 nucleotides: TGTGCCAGCAGCATTACAGGGGGGGCCAGCTACGAGCAGTACTTG. Its translation is CASSITGGASYEQYL. The gene calls are TRBV7-9 and TRBJ2-7, with a possible D match to TRBD1 (8 bases). Germline lookup yields CDR1 SEHNR and CDR2 FQNEAQ (reference sequence). Trimming removed 5 bases at V and 3 bases at J, with 17 bases between. This CDR3 contains 15 residues.

This clonotype turned up a few times. Being one base from a much bigger clone, this may be a read error. This sequence joins TRBV6-2 or TRBV6-3 and TRBJ2-7; 7 positions agree with TRBD1. The CDR3 extends over 14 amino acids. Germline V gene data show CDR1 as MNHEY and CDR2 as SVGEGT. The CDR3 coding sequence is TGTGCCAGCAGTTCGGGACAGAGCTCCCACGAGCAGTACTTC. This gives the protein CASSSGQSSHEQYF.

A note on this clonotype: Its ends do not fully match the called genes, so a read error is possible. This chain uses TRBV11-2 with TRBJ2-3; a weak D match, TRBD2 (6 bases). The germline V gene encodes CDR1 SGHAT and CDR2 FQNNGV. The CDR3 covers 14 residues. CDR3 sequence reads: CASSLVRGANTQYF. DNA of the CDR3: TGTGCCAGTAGCTTAGTGCGCGGGGCAAATACGCAGTATTTT.

Only a few counts were recorded for this clonotype. The chain has TRBV6-5 and TRBJ2-5; tentatively, D is TRBD2 (6 bases). CDR1 is MNHEY, CDR2 SVGAGI, per germline. V lost 0 bases, J lost 4 bases, and 15 bases lay in between. This CDR3 has 16 residues. The CDR3 is CASSYSGGLTGETQYF. The CDR3 nucleotides read TGTGCCAGCAGTTACTCGGGGGGACTGACGGGAGAGACCCAGTACTTC.

The CDR3 reads CASSYRQNTGELFF. In DNA form, the CDR3 reads TGTGCCAGCAGTTACAGGCAGAACACCGGGGAGCTGTTTTTT. The V gene is TRBV6-6, the J gene TRBJ2-2, with D unclear. V was cut by 2 bases and J by 1 base, with 5 bases left in between. Germline loops: CDR1 MNHNY, CDR2 SVGAGI (reference sequence). The CDR3 is 14 amino acids.